This is a list of T cell receptor beta chains from one sample in a study of regulatory T cells in long-lasting Graves disease. TCRdb independently ran MiXCR on the multiplex PCR reads; one entry per CDR3 protein. The sample yields approximately 440,000 distinct CDR3 sequences, roughly 17% seen once. These data are also associated with another study on T cells in Graves' hyperthyroidism and ophthalmopathy.

The sample consisted of peripheral blood mononuclear cells (PBMCs), taken at new diagnosis, from a patient treated with antithyroid drugs. These receptors originate from a man aged 35-49 years with Graves disease. Each CDR3 is given with its conserved first and last residue. The order of the fields is clone size, V gene, D gene, CDR3 protein. D genes are given only for firm matches. Some rows mark clone size as missing; the rest say once, few, many or name a class of expanded clone.

>many|TRBV28|TRBD1
CASSPRDSDYEQYF
>NA|TRBV7-9|NA
CASSLKQGIETQYF
>many|TRBV30|NA
CAWIRQWGVNEQFF
>many|TRBV30|NA
CAWRRDAGVVDTGELFF
>NA|TRBV28|NA
CASRFGSGANVLTF
>few|TRBV27|TRBD1
CASSRTGTGGLNTEAFF
>NA|TRBV18|TRBD1
CASSAPGRWDSGSYEQYF
>few|TRBV7-2|TRBD1
CASSRGGTGGYEQYF
>many|TRBV5-1|NA
CASSLKGLNYGYTF
>many|TRBV28|NA
CASSRSGVYNEQFF
>many|TRBV11-1|TRBD2
CASSYYPGTSSYNEQFF
>many|TRBV3-1|NA
CASSLGDAAGNTIYF
>few|TRBV19|NA
CASRLDPSRETQYF
>NA|TRBV7-2|TRBD1
CASSPDRPGQPQHF
>many|TRBV2|NA
CASSAGSYEQYF
>few|TRBV19|NA
CASTRTDNTYNEQFF
>many|TRBV7-9|NA
CASTPQVAGSPYEQYF
>many|TRBV19|TRBD1
CASTHADRGNYGYTF
>many|TRBV20-1|TRBD1
CSASRQGRTEAFF
>many|TRBV6-1|TRBD2
CASRPGLAATSQYF
>many|TRBV10-2|NA
CASSVDPGGAYGYTF
>few|TRBV5-1|NA
CASAPGAQSQETQYF
>many|TRBV7-3|TRBD2
CASSALAGVWETQYF